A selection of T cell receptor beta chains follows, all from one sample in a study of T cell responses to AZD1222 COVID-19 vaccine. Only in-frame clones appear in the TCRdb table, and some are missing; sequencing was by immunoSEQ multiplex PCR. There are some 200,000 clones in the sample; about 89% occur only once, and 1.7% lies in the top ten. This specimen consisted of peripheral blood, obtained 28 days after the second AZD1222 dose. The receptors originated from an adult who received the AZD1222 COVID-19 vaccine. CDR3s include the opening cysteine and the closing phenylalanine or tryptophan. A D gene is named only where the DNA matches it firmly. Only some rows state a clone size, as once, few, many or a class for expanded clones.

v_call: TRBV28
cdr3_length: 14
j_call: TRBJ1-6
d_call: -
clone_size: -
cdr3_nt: TGTGCCAGCAGTTTATCAGGGTCCAATTCACCCCTCCACTTT
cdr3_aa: CASSLSGSNSPLHF

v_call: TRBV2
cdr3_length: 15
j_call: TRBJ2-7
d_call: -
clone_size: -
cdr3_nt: TGTGCCAGCAGTGACGAAGGGGTCAGGGGATACGAGCAGTACTTC
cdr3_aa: CASSDEGVRGYEQYF

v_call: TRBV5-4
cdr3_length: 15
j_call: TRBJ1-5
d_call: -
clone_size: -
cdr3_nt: TGTGCCAGCAGCTTGTGCAGGGTGAACAATCAGCCCCAGCATTTT
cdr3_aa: CASSLCRVNNQPQHF

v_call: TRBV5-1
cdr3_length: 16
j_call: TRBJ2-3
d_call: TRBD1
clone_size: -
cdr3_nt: TGCGCCAGCAGCCTAAAGGACAGGGGGGGAGGAGATACGCAGTATTTT
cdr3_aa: CASSLKDRGGGDTQYF

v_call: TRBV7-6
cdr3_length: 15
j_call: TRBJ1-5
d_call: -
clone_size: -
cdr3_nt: TGTGCCAGCAGTCCCGAGGGCAATAGCAATCAGCCCCAGCATTTT
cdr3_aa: CASSPEGNSNQPQHF

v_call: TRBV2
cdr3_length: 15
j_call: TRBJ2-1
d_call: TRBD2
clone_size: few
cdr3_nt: TGTGCCAGCAGGTGGCTAGCGGGAGCTTGGAATGAGCAGTTCTTC
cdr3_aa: CASRWLAGAWNEQFF

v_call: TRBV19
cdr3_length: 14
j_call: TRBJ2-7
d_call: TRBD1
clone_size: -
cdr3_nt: TGTGCCAGTAGGCAGGACAGGGGGTCCTACGAGCAGTACTTC
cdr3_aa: CASRQDRGSYEQYF

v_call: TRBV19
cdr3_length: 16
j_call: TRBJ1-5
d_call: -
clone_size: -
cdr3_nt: TGTGCCAGTAGTATAGATCGCCGACAAGGCAATCAGCCCCAGCATTTT
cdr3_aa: CASSIDRRQGNQPQHF

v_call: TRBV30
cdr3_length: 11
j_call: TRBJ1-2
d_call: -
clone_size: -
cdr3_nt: TGTGCCTGGAGTCGAGCCTATGGCTACACCTTC
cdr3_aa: CAWSRAYGYTF

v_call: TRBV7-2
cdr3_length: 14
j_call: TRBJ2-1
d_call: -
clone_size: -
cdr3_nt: TGTGCCAGCAGCTTAGTTGGTACCTACAATGAGCAGTTCTTC
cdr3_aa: CASSLVGTYNEQFF

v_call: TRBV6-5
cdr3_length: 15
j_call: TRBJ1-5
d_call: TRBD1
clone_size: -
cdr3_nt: TGTGCCAGCAGTTACGGACGACAGGGTAATCAGCCCCAGCATTTT
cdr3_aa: CASSYGRQGNQPQHF

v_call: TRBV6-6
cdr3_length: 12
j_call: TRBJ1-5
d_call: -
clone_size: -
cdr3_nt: TGTGCCAGCAGTTACCAAAGCGGACCCCAGCATTTT
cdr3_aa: CASSYQSGPQHF

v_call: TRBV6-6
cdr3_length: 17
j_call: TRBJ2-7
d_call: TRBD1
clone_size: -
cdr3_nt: TGTGCCAGCAGTCTTAGGGCCGGGACAGGATACTCCTACGAGCAGTACTTC
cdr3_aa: CASSLRAGTGYSYEQYF

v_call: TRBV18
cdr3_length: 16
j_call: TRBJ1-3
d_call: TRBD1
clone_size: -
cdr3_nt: TGTGCCAGCTCACGGGACAGAGAGAGCTCTGGAAACACCATATATTTT
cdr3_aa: CASSRDRESSGNTIYF

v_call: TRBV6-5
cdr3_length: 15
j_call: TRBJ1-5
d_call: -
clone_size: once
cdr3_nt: TGTGCCAGCAGGGACAGCCCTTATAGCAATCAGCCCCAGCATTTT
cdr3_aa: CASRDSPYSNQPQHF

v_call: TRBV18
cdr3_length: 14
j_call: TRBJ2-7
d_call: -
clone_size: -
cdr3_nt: TGTGCCAGCTCACAATCAGGGTCTACCTACGAGCAGTACTTC
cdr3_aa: CASSQSGSTYEQYF

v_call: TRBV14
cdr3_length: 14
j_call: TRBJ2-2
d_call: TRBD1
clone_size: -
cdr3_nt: TGTGCCAGCAGCATACAGGGGTACACCGGGGAGCTGTTTTTT
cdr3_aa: CASSIQGYTGELFF

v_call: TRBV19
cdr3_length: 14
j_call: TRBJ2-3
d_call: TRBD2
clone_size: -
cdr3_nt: TGTGCCAGTAGGGAAGCGGGAGGAGATGATACGCAGTATTTT
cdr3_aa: CASREAGGDDTQYF

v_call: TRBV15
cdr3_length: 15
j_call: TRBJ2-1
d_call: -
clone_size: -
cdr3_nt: TGTGCCACCAGCAAACCCCGCGCAAGCTACAATGAGCAGTTCTTC
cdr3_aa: CATSKPRASYNEQFF

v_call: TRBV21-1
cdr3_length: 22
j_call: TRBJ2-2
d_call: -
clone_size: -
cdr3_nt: TGTGCCAGCAGCAAAGTTGCGGGCCCGGGACTAGCGGGAGGGCCCGTCACCGGGGAGCTGTTTTTT
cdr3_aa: CASSKVAGPGLAGGPVTGELFF